The present entry profiles one T cell receptor (beta chain) with its context. The table came from immunoSEQ multiplex PCR; TCRdb's copy has only in-frame clones and leaves some out. The top ten clones hold about 3% of a sample with about 80,000 clones, approximately 90% of them seen once. This CDR3 region has 15 residues. Trimming removed 4 bases at V and 2 bases at J, with 16 bases between. Germline-derived CDR1 and CDR2 are SGHDT and YYEEEE. The sample belongs to a study of T cell changes during pregnancy in multiple sclerosis. V usage is TRBV5-6 and J usage is TRBJ2-7; tentative D call: TRBD1 (6 bases). This sample comprised peripheral blood, obtained before pregnancy. This clonotype was sampled from a female donor with multiple sclerosis, enrolled in a pregnancy study. As DNA, the CDR3 is TGTGCCAGCAGCATGCCTCGACAGGACCCCTACGAGCAGTACTTC. Residues: CASSMPRQDPYEQYF.